Listed below are T cell receptor beta chains from one sample, sequenced in a study of CD8+CD57+ T cells in acquired aplastic anemia. TCRdb processed the reads anew with MiXCR; each CDR3 protein has one entry. The data hold approximately 250,000 distinct CDR3 sequences, with around 82% observed a single time. Sequencing was carried out using sorted CD4+, CD8+, or CD8+CD57+ T cells (not recorded which) from PBMCs. These receptors were collected from a human donor with aplastic anemia. CDR3s include the opening cysteine and the closing phenylalanine or tryptophan. D genes are given only for firm matches. Expanded clones are given a class, and other clones once, few, many or no size at all.

D gene	clone size	V gene	J gene	CDR3 DNA	CDR3 protein
-	-	TRBV5-6	TRBJ2-1	TGTGCCAGCAGCTTAGCGCAAGGAACTCTAAATGATCAGTTCTTC	CASSLAQGTLNDQFF
-	-	TRBV7-2	TRBJ2-5	TGTGCCAGCAGCTTAAGGTCAGTTCACGAGACCCAGTACTTC	CASSLRSVHETQYF
-	few	TRBV7-9	TRBJ2-3	TGTGCCAGCAGCTTAGCGGGAGGTCACGAGGCCAACGATTTT	CASSLAGGHEANDF
-	few	TRBV7-8	TRBJ1-6	TGTGCCAGCAGCAAAAGTCAGGGTGTTGAATTTCACTTT	CASSKSQGVEFHF
-	once	TRBV5-6	TRBJ1-3	TGTGCCAGCAGCTTGAGGTTCCGGTCTGGAAACACCATATATTTT	CASSLRFRSGNTIYF
-	-	TRBV5-5	TRBJ2-3	TGTGCCAGCAGCCCCAGGGACATCGGCACAGATACGCAGTATTTT	CASSPRDIGTDTQYF
TRBD2	-	TRBV7-9	TRBJ2-3	TGTGCCAGCAGCTTTGAGAGAAGCGGGGATAGCGATGATTTT	CASSFERSGDSDDF
-	-	TRBV9	TRBJ2-3	TGTGCCAGCAGCTTAGCGGGACAGACCAAAGAGCAGTATTTT	CASSLAGQTKEQYF
-	many	TRBV6-5	TRBJ1-6	TGTGCCAGCAGCCCCGCGGGCCATTATAATTCACCCCTCCACTTT	CASSPAGHYNSPLHF
-	-	TRBV9	TRBJ1-2	TGTGCCAGCAGCTCAAAAAGGGATCATGGCTACACCTTC	CASSSKRDHGYTF
-	-	TRBV4-3	TRBJ2-1	TGCGCCAGCAGAGGGGCCTACAATGAGCAGTTCTTC	CASRGAYNEQFF
-	-	TRBV7-8	TRBJ2-5	TGTGCCAGCAGCTTAGCGGGAGGTCCCGATACGCAGTATGAGACCCAGTACTTC	CASSLAGGPDTQYETQYF
-	-	TRBV5-1	TRBJ2-3	TGCGCCAGCGGCTTAGGCACTGAAGCTTTTACGCAGTATTTT	CASGLGTEAFTQYF